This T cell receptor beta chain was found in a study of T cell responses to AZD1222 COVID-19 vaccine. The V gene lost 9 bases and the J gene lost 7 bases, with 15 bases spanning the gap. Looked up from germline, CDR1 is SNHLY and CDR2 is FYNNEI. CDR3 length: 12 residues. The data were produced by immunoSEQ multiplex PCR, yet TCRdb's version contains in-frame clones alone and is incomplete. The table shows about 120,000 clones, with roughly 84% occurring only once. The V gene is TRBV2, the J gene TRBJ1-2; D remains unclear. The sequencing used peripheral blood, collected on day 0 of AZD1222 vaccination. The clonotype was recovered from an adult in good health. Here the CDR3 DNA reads TGTGCCAGGTCGGCGGTCGGGCCTGGCTACACCTTC. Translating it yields CARSAVGPGYTF.